The 27 T cell receptor beta chains below come from one sample, sequenced in a study of T cells in Graves' hyperthyroidism and ophthalmopathy. From RNA transcripts, TCR beta CDR3 regions were amplified. HTBI primers drove first-round RT-PCR of the TCR CDR3. Using its own MiXCR run on the multiplex PCR reads, TCRdb lists one record per CDR3 protein. The table records a few hundred thousand distinct CDR3 sequences, more than 20% of them present only once. The specimen was blood. Receptors were obtained from a man aged 18 to 35 with Graves' hyperthyroidism.

Notes on this clonotype: The junction departs from the called germline gene at one end, perhaps through a read error. The J gene is TRBJ1-6, the V gene TRBV15; no clear D. The CDR3 consists of 14 residues. CDR1 is LNHNV and CDR2 is YYDKDF in the germline V gene (reference sequence). As DNA, the CDR3 is TGTGCCACCAGCAGGGTACCCTATAATTCACCCCTCCACTTC. Encoded protein: CATSRVPYNSPLHF.

For the CDR3, the DNA is TGTGCCAGCAGACCCTTATATAGGCGAACATGGACCCAGCATTTT. This encodes CASRPLYRRTWTQHF. The J gene is TRBJ1-5, the V gene TRBV6-1; D is uncertain. The germline V gene encodes CDR1 MNHNS and CDR2 SASEGT. This CDR3 has 15 amino acids. V shed 6 bases and J shed 11 bases, with 23 bases lying between them.

The genes are TRBV11-2 and TRBJ2-7, with 8 nucleotides matching TRBD1. The germline V gene has CDR1 SGHAT and CDR2 FQNNGV. Trimming took 8 bases from V and 3 from J; bases not matched to a gene: 15. The CDR3 sequence is 16 residues long. Here the CDR3 reads CASGFHSARGLYEQYF. The CDR3 DNA follows: TGTGCCAGCGGTTTTCATTCGGCCAGGGGGCTCTACGAGCAGTACTTC.

In its sample, this clonotype was seen many times. This chain links TRBV6-5 with TRBJ2-1; perhaps TRBD2 as D (6 bases). Trimming pared 10 bases from V and 3 bases from J, leaving 16 bases between. The CDR3 runs 14 residues. Per germline, CDR1 MNHEY and CDR2 SVGAGI. In DNA, the CDR3 is TGTGCCATCAGCTTCGGGACTGGCTACAATGAGCAGTTCTTC. Translating it yields CAISFGTGYNEQFF.

There are many counts of this clonotype. The genes are TRBV18 and TRBJ1-2; the D is unclear. In germline, CDR1 is KGHSH, CDR2 LQKENI. The CDR3 runs to 14 residues. Trimming took 3 bases from V and 3 from J, leaving 11 bases between them. The CDR3 bases are TGTGCCAGCTCACCCGCGGTTTCGGACTATGGCTACACCTTC. Amino acid sequence: CASSPAVSDYGYTF.

The rearrangement uses TRBV6-2 or TRBV6-3 and TRBJ2-2; 9 positions match TRBD2. CDR3 size: 12 residues. Trimming removed 8 bases from V and 8 bases from J; junction bases left unmatched: 3. Germline CDR1 reads MNHEY; CDR2 reads SVGEGT. The CDR3 sequence: CASGAGGGELFF. In nucleotides, the CDR3 is TGTGCCAGCGGAGCGGGAGGAGGGGAGCTGTTTTTT.

This clonotype was observed many times. The chain employs TRBV30 and TRBJ1-5; D is unresolved. This CDR3 is 13 amino acids long. Trimming took 2 bases from V and 0 from J, leaving 5 bases between them. Germline loops: CDR1 GTSNPN, CDR2 SVGIG (reference sequence). The CDR3 reads CAWSPDSNQPQHF. CDR3 DNA sequence: TGTGCCTGGAGTCCGGATAGCAATCAGCCCCAGCATTTT.

This clonotype was detected a few times. J is TRBJ1-5 and V is TRBV4-1; 8 positions match TRBD1. Germline CDR1 reads MGHRA; CDR2 reads YSYEKL. This CDR3 spans 16 amino acids. V gave up 3 bases and J gave up 4 bases; unmatched junction bases: 8. This chain's CDR3 is CASSHFRGPLNQPQHF. DNA of the CDR3: TGCGCCAGCAGCCACTTCAGGGGGCCTCTAAATCAGCCCCAGCATTTT.

At least ten counts were recorded for this clonotype. The chain employs TRBV15 and TRBJ2-5; the D is unclear. Germline-derived CDR1 and CDR2 are LNHNV and YYDKDF (reference sequence). The length of the CDR3 is 15 residues. The V and J ends lost 0 bases and 4 bases respectively, with 12 bases between them. The CDR3 is CATSRDRSIRETQYF. As DNA, the CDR3 is TGTGCCACCAGCAGAGATCGGTCTATCCGAGAGACCCAGTACTTC.

This clonotype was counted ten times or more. The rearrangement links TRBV9 to TRBJ1-2; D possibly corresponds to TRBD1 (6 bases). V was cut by 0 bases and J by 4 bases, with 13 bases left in between. The CDR3 consists of 15 residues. From germline, CDR1 is SGDLS and CDR2 YYNGEE. This CDR3 reads CASSVGWGQGYGYTF. CDR3 nucleotides: TGTGCCAGCAGCGTAGGTTGGGGGCAAGGCTATGGCTACACCTTC.

This clonotype was counted ten times or more. V gene TRBV6-1 combines with J gene TRBJ1-2; 9 nucleotides match TRBD1. Germline trimming cut 5 bases from V and 6 bases from J; bases unmatched to any gene: 10. In germline, CDR1 is MNHNS, CDR2 SASEGT. This CDR3 is 15 amino acids long. CDR3 sequence (DNA): TGTGCCAGCAGTACCGGGACAGGGAGGGTAGATGGCTACACCTTC. Translating gives CASSTGTGRVDGYTF.

The chain couples TRBV7-9 to TRBJ1-1; D is uncertain. Germline V gene sequence: CDR1 SEHNR, CDR2 FQNEAQ (reference sequence). This CDR3 has 13 amino acids. The V end lost 4 bases, the J end lost 6 bases, and 12 bases lay between the germline ends. In DNA, the CDR3 is TGTGCCAGCAGCTCGACCAGTGGTTCTGAAGCTTTCTTT. Translation: CASSSTSGSEAFF.

J is TRBJ2-7 and V is TRBV3-1; 7 bases align to TRBD1. The germline V gene has CDR1 LGHDT and CDR2 YNNKEL (reference sequence). The CDR3 extends over 15 amino acids. With V trimmed by 4 bases and J by 1 base, 7 bases remained unmatched. CDR3 protein: CASSRTGTASYEQYF. The CDR3 DNA sequence: TGTGCCAGCAGCCGGACCGGGACAGCTTCCTACGAGCAGTACTTC.

This clonotype was seen ten or more times. The chain carries TRBV20-1 and TRBJ1-1, with D unresolved. The CDR3 runs to 14 residues. The V end lost 3 bases, the J end lost 0 bases, and 11 bases lay between the germline ends. Germline CDR1 DFQATT, CDR2 SNEGSKA (reference sequence). The CDR3 DNA is TGCAGTGCTAGCCTTGTGGGCTTGAACACTGAAGCTTTCTTT. Translation: CSASLVGLNTEAFF.

This clonotype was seen many times. V gene TRBV12-3 or TRBV12-4 combines with J gene TRBJ1-1; D is uncertain. The CDR3 totals 12 residues. V was trimmed by 6 bases and J by 10 bases, leaving 15 bases between them. The DNA for the CDR3 is TGTGCCAGCAGCCCCGGGAGGGCCGGAGCTTTCTTT. Its protein product is CASSPGRAGAFF.

This clonotype was recorded many times. The chain combines TRBV7-8 with TRBJ2-7; 13 bases match TRBD2. The CDR3 length is 14 residues. Per germline, CDR1 SGHVS and CDR2 FQNEAQ. Trimming removed 2 bases from V and 7 bases from J; junction bases left unmatched: 2. CDR3 residues: CASSLTSGGGEQYF. DNA of the CDR3: TGTGCCAGCAGCTTAACTAGCGGGGGGGGAGAGCAGTACTTC.

This clonotype has ten or more counts. This chain joins TRBV29-1 and TRBJ1-1; D not certain. Germline CDR1 is SQVTM and CDR2 is ANQGSEA. The CDR3 is 12 residues long. Deletions cut 5 bases from V and 0 bases from J, with 7 bases between. DNA of the CDR3: TGCAGCGTTCGTGCCGTGAACACTGAAGCTTTCTTT. As protein: CSVRAVNTEAFF.

V is TRBV10-3 and J is TRBJ1-2; 10 nucleotides match TRBD1. The V segment lost 6 bases and the J segment 6 bases; nucleotides outside the gene matches: 4. In germline, CDR1 is ENHRY, CDR2 SYGVKD. The CDR3 loop spans 13 amino acids. CDR3 region: CAIRGTGDDGYTF. The CDR3 DNA follows: TGTGCCATCAGGGGGACAGGGGATGATGGCTACACCTTC.

This clonotype was seen ten or more times. V and J are TRBV5-1 and TRBJ2-7; weak D call: TRBD2 (6 bases). The CDR3 runs 13 residues. Germline V lookup: CDR1 SGHRS, CDR2 YFSETQ. V shed 4 bases and J shed 3 bases, with 11 bases lying between them. CDR3 nucleotide sequence: TGCGCCAGCAGCGGACTAACCGACTACGAGCAGTACTTC. Protein product: CASSGLTDYEQYF.

This clonotype has only a few counts. The chain combines TRBV6-2 or TRBV6-3 with TRBJ2-7; TRBD2 matches 7 bases. CDR1 is MNHEY and CDR2 is SVGEGT in the germline V gene. The J segment lost 0 bases and the V segment lost 6 bases, leaving 11 bases of the junction unmatched. The CDR3 loop spans 16 amino acids. The CDR3 is CASRSPGSGASYEQYF. Written as DNA, the CDR3 is TGTGCCAGCAGATCCCCGGGGAGCGGGGCCTCCTACGAGCAGTACTTC.

This clonotype was detected ten times or more. The V gene is TRBV6-1, the J gene TRBJ2-7; TRBD2 matches 8 bases. The CDR3 runs 13 residues. The germline CDR1 and CDR2 sequences are MNHNS and SASEGT. V lost 6 bases to trimming and J lost 7 bases; unmatched junction nucleotides: 8. The CDR3 nucleotides read TGTGCCAGCAGCCCGACTAGCGCAGGGGAGCAGTACTTC. This codes for CASSPTSAGEQYF.

The sample holds a few counts of this clonotype. The chain has TRBV28 and TRBJ2-6; D is uncertain. The CDR3 is 13 amino acids. Germline loops: CDR1 MDHEN, CDR2 SYDVKM. V was clipped by 2 bases and J by 6 bases, with 5 bases between them. The CDR3 is CASSLPTANVLTF. DNA of the CDR3: TGTGCCAGCAGTTTACCAACGGCCAACGTCCTGACTTTC.

This clonotype was observed at least ten times. This rearrangement joins TRBV27 to TRBJ2-7, with 8 bases fitting TRBD2. Per the germline V gene, CDR1 is MNHEY and CDR2 is SMNVEV (reference sequence). J was trimmed by 2 bases and V by 4 bases; bases with no gene match: 4. The CDR3 is 14 amino acids. The CDR3 region has the DNA TGTGCCAGCAGTTCCGGGGGGGGTGCCTACGAGCAGTACTTC. It translates to CASSSGGGAYEQYF.

The table lists this clonotype with many counts. V gene TRBV6-5 combines with J gene TRBJ1-1, with unresolved D. The CDR3 has 15 residues. Trimming cost V 2 bases and J 0 bases, with 10 bases left between them. Germline V gene data show CDR1 as MNHEY and CDR2 as SVGAGI. The CDR3: CASSYNPSLNTEAFF. The CDR3 DNA follows: TGTGCCAGCAGTTACAACCCCAGTTTGAACACTGAAGCTTTCTTT.

This clonotype was counted only a few times. This clone may be a read error of a much larger clone one base away. The gene calls are TRBV2 and TRBJ2-5, with 7 bases lining up with TRBD1. CDR1 SNHLY and CDR2 FYNNEI come from the germline V gene. The trim removed 10 bases at V and 2 bases at J, leaving 10 bases unmatched. The length of the CDR3 is 14 residues. CDR3 DNA: TGTGCCAACAGCGTCCTGGACAGGCAAGAGACCCAGTACTTC. Encoded protein: CANSVLDRQETQYF.

CDR3 bases: TGTGCCAGCACCACCCGGGATCCCGTGGACACCGGGGAGCTGTTTTTT. Amino acid sequence: CASTTRDPVDTGELFF. The rearrangement joins TRBV28 to TRBJ2-2; possible D gene TRBD2, 5 bases. The CDR3 consists of 16 residues. Germline CDR1 is MDHEN and CDR2 is SYDVKM. Trimming removed 7 bases from V and 3 bases from J, with 18 bases in between.

The table lists this clonotype with many counts. The chain combines TRBV28 with TRBJ1-1; TRBD1 aligns across 12 bases. The CDR3 spans 17 residues. The V gene's germline CDR1 is MDHEN and CDR2 SYDVKM. With V trimmed by 5 bases and J by 1 base, 8 bases remained unmatched. The CDR3 DNA is TGTGCCAGCAGTCAACCGGGACAGGGGGCTCCGAACACTGAAGCTTTCTTT. Protein: CASSQPGQGAPNTEAFF.